Detailed here is one TCR beta chain. In the original analysis: Reference gene primers were amplified, and this amplification served to estimate nucleated cell counts. Only in-frame clones appear in the TCRdb table, and some are missing; sequencing was by immunoSEQ multiplex PCR. That table gives V, J and clone size, and the DNA gave D and trimming. Of a few hundred thousand clones listed, over 75% are singletons. This record comes from a study of blood T cell repertoires in COVID-19. Study details: From T cells, B-cell-depleted T cells, or PBMCs came the material, which was cDNA or gDNA.

Input material: PBMCs or T cells enriched from blood (not recorded which). This TCR was sampled from a woman in her 40s who had recovered from COVID-19.

CDR3 nucleotide sequence: TGTGCCAGCAGTCCCCCTAACACAGATACGCAGTATTTT. Its translation: CASSPPNTDTQYF. The gene calls are TRBV27 and TRBJ2-3; D is ambiguous. V was shortened by 5 bases and J by 2 bases, with 8 bases between the two germline ends. Germline loops: CDR1 MNHEY, CDR2 SMNVEV (reference sequence). The CDR3 runs 13 residues.